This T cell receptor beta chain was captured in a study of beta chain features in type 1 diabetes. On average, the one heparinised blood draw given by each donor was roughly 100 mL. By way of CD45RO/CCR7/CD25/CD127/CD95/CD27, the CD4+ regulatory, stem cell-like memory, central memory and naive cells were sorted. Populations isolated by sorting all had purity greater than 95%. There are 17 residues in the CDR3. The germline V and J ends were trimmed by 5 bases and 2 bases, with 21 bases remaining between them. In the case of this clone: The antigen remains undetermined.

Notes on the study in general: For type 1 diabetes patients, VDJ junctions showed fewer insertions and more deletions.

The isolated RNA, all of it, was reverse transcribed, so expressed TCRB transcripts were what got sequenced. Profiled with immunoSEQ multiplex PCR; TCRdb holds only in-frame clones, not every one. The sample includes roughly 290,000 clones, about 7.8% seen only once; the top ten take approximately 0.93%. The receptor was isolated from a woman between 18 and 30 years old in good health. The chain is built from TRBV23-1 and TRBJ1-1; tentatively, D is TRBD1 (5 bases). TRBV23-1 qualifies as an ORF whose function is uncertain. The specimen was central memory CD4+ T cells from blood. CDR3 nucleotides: TGCGCCAGCAGTGCTCGACAGAAGGGGCCTCTAAACACTGAAGCTTTCTTT. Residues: CASSARQKGPLNTEAFF.